These 28 T cell receptor beta chains share one sample of origin, sequenced in a study of CD8 T cells in Susac syndrome. An amount of RNA that ranged from roughly 0.5 to 1 ug was reverse transcribed with random hexamers. TCRdb reprocessed the immunoSEQ multiplex PCR reads with MiXCR, giving one entry per CDR3 protein. The sample has some 200,000 distinct CDR3 sequences, roughly 94% seen once. What was sequenced was CD4+ T cells from PBMCs. These receptors were obtained from a human donor in good health.

V and J are TRBV4-2 and TRBJ2-1; perhaps TRBD2 as D (5 bases). Germline-derived CDR1 and CDR2 are LGHNA and YNFKEQ. The germline V and J ends were trimmed by 4 bases and 2 bases, with 15 bases remaining between them. The CDR3 is 16 amino acids. This chain's CDR3 is CASSPTPSGPYNEQFF. CDR3 DNA sequence: TGTGCCAGCAGCCCCACCCCCAGCGGCCCCTACAATGAGCAGTTCTTC.

The chain is built from TRBV20-1 and TRBJ1-1; TRBD1 might be the D (6 bases). CDR1 is DFQATT, CDR2 SNEGSKA, per germline (reference sequence). There are 17 residues in the CDR3. The V end lost 6 bases, the J end lost 1 base, and 24 bases lay between the germline ends. The CDR3 region has the DNA TGCAGTGCCCTTGGGGGGCATGTCCAAGTGTCGAACACTGAAGCTTTCTTT. It translates to CSALGGHVQVSNTEAFF.

The rearrangement uses TRBV5-1 and TRBJ2-1, with D hard to call. The V end lost 5 bases, the J end lost 4 bases, and 7 bases lay between the germline ends. The CDR3 is 12 residues long. The germline V gene has CDR1 SGHRS and CDR2 YFSETQ. The DNA for the CDR3 is TGCGCCAGCAGGTCGACTTACAATGAGCAGTTCTTC. This translates into CASRSTYNEQFF.

The chain employs TRBV5-1 and TRBJ2-5; D is undetermined. With 3 bases removed from V and 3 bases from J, the gap between germline ends came to 9 bases. This CDR3 comprises 13 residues. The V gene's germline CDR1 is SGHRS and CDR2 YFSETQ. The DNA of the CDR3 is TGCGCCAGCAGCTCAGGATCGAAAGAGACCCAGTACTTC. Amino acid sequence: CASSSGSKETQYF.

This clonotype was found once. The chain carries TRBV28 and TRBJ2-7; tentatively, D is TRBD2 (6 bases). The CDR3 consists of 12 residues. V was clipped by 5 bases and J by 9 bases, with 14 bases between them. The germline V gene has CDR1 MDHEN and CDR2 SYDVKM. The CDR3 reads CASSPRGAGQYF. CDR3 DNA sequence: TGTGCCAGCAGTCCGCGGGGCGCGGGGCAGTACTTC.

This chain uses TRBV3-1 with TRBJ1-2; a possible D gene is TRBD1 (5 bases). CDR3 length: 14 amino acids. The V end lost 4 bases, the J end lost 5 bases, and 14 bases lay between the germline ends. Germline loops: CDR1 LGHDT, CDR2 YNNKEL (reference sequence). The CDR3 DNA reads as TGTGCCAGCAGCCCACCCGACAGCCTGTATGGCTACACCTTC. This gives the protein CASSPPDSLYGYTF.

V is TRBV30 and J is TRBJ1-5; 11 positions agree with TRBD1. The junction had 4 bases not matched to a gene; V was cut back by 2 bases and J by 7 bases. This CDR3 region has 14 residues. Germline V gene data show CDR1 as GTSNPN and CDR2 as SVGIG (reference sequence). Here the CDR3 DNA reads TGTGCCTGGAGTCATGGACAGGGGGCCCAGCCCCAGCATTTT. Translating it yields CAWSHGQGAQPQHF.

The chain recombines TRBV29-1 with TRBJ2-7; the match to TRBD2 covers 7 bases. Germline loops: CDR1 SQVTM, CDR2 ANQGSEA. Trimming took 6 bases from V and 2 from J; bases not matched to a gene: 10. CDR3 length: 14 residues. The CDR3 sequence is CSVPSGGSPYEQYF. The CDR3 DNA reads TGCAGCGTCCCCTCCGGCGGGAGCCCCTACGAGCAGTACTTC.

The chain couples TRBV21-1 to TRBJ2-7; no DNA check was done on the table's D call, TRBD1. TRBV21-1 is designated a pseudogene. CDR3 length: 10 residues. CDR3 DNA sequence: TGTGATACAGGATTCTACGAGCAGTACTTC. Its translation: CDTGFYEQYF.

The chain employs TRBV14 and TRBJ2-5; 7 bases match TRBD1. Trimming cost V 0 bases and J 2 bases; bases outside gene matches: 6. The CDR3 loop spans 16 amino acids. Germline V gene data show CDR1 as SGHDN and CDR2 as FVKESK. The CDR3 nucleotides are TGTGCCAGCAGCCAAGATGCCGGGACAGCACAAGAGACCCAGTACTTC. Amino acid sequence: CASSQDAGTAQETQYF.

V gene TRBV30 combines with J gene TRBJ1-1, with D perhaps TRBD1 (5 bases). V lost 5 bases to trimming and J lost 5 bases, with 12 bases between them. CDR3 length: 12 residues. The germline CDR1 and CDR2 sequences are GTSNPN and SVGIG (reference sequence). The CDR3 reads CAWRFQGTEAFF. CDR3 bases: TGTGCCTGGCGATTCCAGGGAACTGAAGCTTTCTTT. Full variable domain (remainder filled in from reference TRBV30 and TRBJ1-1): SQTIHQWPATLVQPVGSPLSLECTVEGTSNPNLYWYRQAAGRGLQLLFYSVGIGQISSEVPQNLSASRPQDRQFILSSKKLLLSDSGFYLCAWRFQGTEAFFGQGTRLTVV.

The V gene is TRBV21-1, the J gene TRBJ2-2; the table's TRBD2 call for D was not verified on the DNA. TRBV21-1 has pseudogene status. The CDR3 is 15 amino acids. The DNA of the CDR3 is TGTGCCAGCAGATTAAGGGCGGGAGAGACCGGGGAGCTGTTTTTT. It yields the protein CASRLRAGETGELFF.

The chain uses TRBV7-8 and TRBJ2-6; a possible D gene is TRBD2 (7 bases). The length of the CDR3 is 15 residues. Per the germline V gene, CDR1 is SGHVS and CDR2 is FQNEAQ. The germline V and J ends were trimmed by 5 bases and 2 bases, with 10 bases remaining between them. For the CDR3, the DNA is TGTGCCAGCAGCATCGGGGGGCCTGGGGCCAACGTCCTGACTTTC. This sequence encodes CASSIGGPGANVLTF.

The V call is TRBV29-1, the J call TRBJ2-1; 8 bases are shared with TRBD1. The CDR3 consists of 14 residues. The V gene end was trimmed by 7 bases and the J gene end by 3 bases; junction bases not matched to a gene: 8. Germline V gives CDR1 SQVTM, CDR2 ANQGSEA. Here the CDR3 DNA reads TGCAGCGCTTCTCGGACAGGGAACTACAATGAGCAGTTCTTC. Translating it yields CSASRTGNYNEQFF.

The V call is TRBV6-2 or TRBV6-3, the J call TRBJ1-1; no clear D gene. Germline V lookup: CDR1 MNHEY, CDR2 SVGEGT. The CDR3 contains 14 residues. Trimming shortened V by 3 bases and J by 5 bases, and 13 bases separated the two germline ends. CDR3 loop: CASSYLTRGTEAFF. CDR3 nucleotide sequence: TGTGCCAGCAGTTATCTCACCCGTGGGACTGAAGCTTTCTTT.

The chain recombines TRBV30 with TRBJ1-5; D gene unclear. Germline V lookup: CDR1 GTSNPN, CDR2 SVGIG (reference sequence). The CDR3 spans 13 residues. V lost 1 base, J lost 4 bases, and 8 bases lay in between. The DNA of the CDR3 is TGTGCCTGGAGTGGGCAGGTAAATCAGCCCCAGCATTTT. Its translation is CAWSGQVNQPQHF.

This clonotype was recorded once. DNA for the CDR3: TGTGCCTGGGGGACAGGGCCCTCCTCTAGCACAGATACGCAGTATTTT. It translates to CAWGTGPSSSTDTQYF. V is TRBV30 and J is TRBJ2-3, with TRBD1 matching 9 bases. Trimming cost V 5 bases and J 0 bases; bases outside gene matches: 9. The CDR3 loop spans 16 amino acids. CDR1 is GTSNPN and CDR2 is SVGIG in the germline V gene (reference sequence).

CDR3 protein: CSMDSSYEQYF. As DNA, the CDR3 is TGCAGTATGGACAGCTCCTACGAGCAGTACTTC. The J gene is TRBJ2-7, the V gene TRBV20-1, with a possible D match to TRBD1 (6 bases). Trimming cost V 8 bases and J 0 bases, with 8 bases left between them. Germline values: CDR1 DFQATT, CDR2 SNEGSKA (reference sequence). CDR3 length equals 11 residues.

This clonotype occurred once. CDR3 sequence (DNA): TGCAGCGTTGGGACAGGGTTGGGCAATCAGCCCCAGCATTTT. This gives the protein CSVGTGLGNQPQHF. The V gene is TRBV29-1, the J gene TRBJ1-5; 8 bases agree with TRBD1. The CDR3 loop spans 14 amino acids. Germline lookup yields CDR1 SQVTM and CDR2 ANQGSEA. Germline trimming cut 4 bases from V and 2 bases from J; bases unmatched to any gene: 4.

The V gene is TRBV15, the J gene TRBJ2-3; possible D gene TRBD2, 6 bases. The V gene lost 1 base and the J gene lost 0 bases, with 8 bases spanning the gap. The CDR3 has 15 amino acids. Germline CDR1 reads LNHNV; CDR2 reads YYDKDF (reference sequence). CDR3 sequence: CATSRVSGSTDTQYF. CDR3 DNA sequence: TGTGCCACCAGCAGAGTAAGCGGGAGCACAGATACGCAGTATTTT.

Here the CDR3 reads CSAARGRDQPQHF. Here the CDR3 DNA reads TGCAGTGCAGCCCGCGGCCGGGATCAGCCCCAGCATTTT. The chain combines TRBV20-1 with TRBJ1-5; D ambiguous. Looked up from germline, CDR1 is DFQATT and CDR2 is SNEGSKA (reference sequence). V gave up 6 bases and J gave up 5 bases, with 14 bases separating them. This CDR3 comprises 13 residues.

CDR3 sequence: CASSSRQGENTEAFF. The CDR3 DNA reads as TGTGCCAGCAGCTCAAGACAGGGCGAGAACACTGAAGCTTTCTTT. The genes are TRBV5-4 and TRBJ1-1; 7 bases agree with TRBD1. Germline assignment: CDR1 SGHNT and CDR2 YYREEE (reference sequence). Trimming took 3 bases from V and 1 from J; bases not matched to a gene: 6. CDR3 length equals 15 residues. Complete variable domain (other parts from reference TRBV5-4 and TRBJ1-1): ETGVTQSPTHLIKTRGQQVTLRCSSQSGHNTVSWYQQALGQGPQFIFQYYREEENGRGNFPPRFSGLQFPNYSSELNVNALELDDSALYLCASSSRQGENTEAFFGQGTRLTVV.

The gene calls are TRBV30 and TRBJ2-5; 8 bases fit TRBD1. The CDR3 runs 14 residues. V shed 1 base, J shed 5 bases, and the junction held 6 bases outside the gene matches. Per the germline V gene, CDR1 is GTSNPN and CDR2 is SVGIG (reference sequence). The CDR3 coding sequence is TGTGCCTGGAGTGAGGACAGGGACGGTGAGACCCAGTACTTC. Its translation is CAWSEDRDGETQYF. The full variable domain, completed using reference TRBV30 and TRBJ2-5, is SQTIHQWPATLVQPVGSPLSLECTVEGTSNPNLYWYRQAAGRGLQLLFYSVGIGQISSEVPQNLSASRPQDRQFILSSKKLLLSDSGFYLCAWSEDRDGETQYFGPGTRLLVL.

The chain combines TRBV20-1 with TRBJ2-3; D not certain. V shed 1 base and J shed 0 bases, with 8 bases lying between them. From germline, CDR1 is DFQATT and CDR2 SNEGSKA (reference sequence). This CDR3 comprises 14 residues. Here the CDR3 reads CSARGAVSTDTQYF. CDR3 coding DNA: TGCAGTGCTAGAGGTGCGGTTAGCACAGATACGCAGTATTTT.

This clonotype was observed once. The chain recombines TRBV30 with TRBJ2-7; 7 positions match TRBD1. J lost 3 bases, V lost 5 bases, and 10 bases had no gene match. Germline CDR1 is GTSNPN and CDR2 is SVGIG (reference sequence). The CDR3 length is 14 residues. The CDR3 coding sequence is TGTGCCTGGGGCCGAGGGGCAGGGGGCTACGAGCAGTACTTC. Protein: CAWGRGAGGYEQYF.

V is TRBV15 and J is TRBJ2-5; possible D gene TRBD2, 6 bases. V lost 5 bases, J lost 6 bases, and 19 bases lay in between. Looked up from germline, CDR1 is LNHNV and CDR2 is YYDKDF (reference sequence). The CDR3 consists of 15 residues. This CDR3 is CATSFTCGIRKTQYF. CDR3 nucleotide sequence: TGTGCCACCAGCTTCACCTGCGGGATTCGGAAGACCCAGTACTTC.

The chain uses TRBV11-2 and TRBJ2-7; D not certain. V gave up 0 bases and J gave up 4 bases, with 10 bases separating them. CDR3 length: 14 amino acids. Germline CDR1 reads SGHAT; CDR2 reads FQNNGV. The CDR3 sequence is CASSLDRAAYEQYF. In DNA form, the CDR3 reads TGTGCCAGCAGCTTAGATCGGGCAGCGTACGAGCAGTACTTC. Full variable domain (missing parts from reference TRBV11-2 and TRBJ2-7): EAGVAQSPRYKIIEKRQSVAFWCNPISGHATLYWYQQILGQGPKLLIQFQNNGVVDDSQLPKDRFSAERLKGVDSTLKIQPAKLEDSAVYLCASSLDRAAYEQYFGPGTRLTVT.

This chain connects TRBV29-1 to TRBJ2-1; the match to TRBD1 covers 10 bases. The CDR3 has 14 residues. Germline V CDR1 and CDR2: SQVTM, ANQGSEA. V dropped 5 bases and J dropped 6; count of bases not matched to a gene: 7. This chain's CDR3 is CSVQGQGRLNEQFF. The CDR3, as DNA: TGCAGCGTTCAGGGACAGGGGAGACTCAATGAGCAGTTCTTC.